This TCR beta chain was found in a study of T cell responses to AZD1222 COVID-19 vaccine. General study results and limits: Close to half of all spike-specific TCRs reportedly target regions of the variants that are unmutated.

The V end was cut by 5 bases, the J end by 2 bases, with 13 bases between. Germline V gene data show CDR1 as LNHNV and CDR2 as YYDKDF (reference sequence). The CDR3 runs to 15 residues. TCRdb's table, derived via immunoSEQ multiplex PCR, lists solely in-frame clones and lacks some. The sample has 200,000 or so clones; about 93% are singletons. As to this clone: Its antigen is not known.

The chain combines TRBV15 with TRBJ1-5; the D is unclear. The material sequenced was peripheral blood, taken 28 days after the second AZD1222 dose. This TCR came from an adult who received the AZD1222 COVID-19 vaccine. The CDR3 coding sequence is TGTGCCACCAGCGAAGGAGGGCGGGGCAATCAGCCCCAGCATTTT. Translated, it gives CATSEGGRGNQPQHF.